Listed below are T cell receptor beta chains from one sample, sequenced in a study of preoperative IRX-2 immunotherapy in early breast cancer. Generated by immunoSEQ multiplex PCR, the TCRdb table keeps only in-frame clones and is missing some. The sample records about 98,000 clones, roughly 90% being singletons. The sample was tumor tissue, taken after IRX-2 immunotherapy. The receptors originated from a human donor with breast cancer. Each CDR3 is given with its conserved first and last residue. D genes are given only for firm matches.

-	TRBV11-3	TRBJ1-5	CASSPGSGVNQPQHF	TGTGCCAGCAGCCCAGGGTCCGGAGTCAATCAGCCCCAGCATTTT
-	TRBV29-1	TRBJ1-1	CSVKKVPNTEAFF	TGCAGCGTAAAGAAAGTTCCGAACACTGAAGCTTTCTTT
-	TRBV29-1	TRBJ2-7	CSVEDRRRRKPYEQYF	TGCAGCGTTGAAGATCGGAGACGGAGGAAGCCCTACGAGCAGTACTTC
TRBD1	TRBV19	TRBJ1-5	CASSLTGGSNQPQHF	TGTGCCAGTAGTCTCACAGGGGGCAGCAATCAGCCCCAGCATTTT
-	TRBV6-8	TRBJ2-1	CASSFGARGIEQFF	TGTGCCAGCAGTTTCGGTGCCAGGGGTATTGAGCAGTTCTTC
-	TRBV28	TRBJ1-5	CASSSSWANNQPQHF	TGTGCCAGCAGCTCCTCATGGGCCAACAATCAGCCCCAGCATTTT
TRBD2	TRBV30	TRBJ2-2	CAWSVGSGAAGELFF	TGTGCCTGGAGTGTAGGAAGCGGGGCGGCCGGGGAGCTGTTTTTT
-	TRBV19	TRBJ1-2	CATTNVENYGYTF	TGTGCCACCACAAACGTTGAGAACTATGGCTACACCTTC
TRBD1	TRBV4-1	TRBJ1-1	CASSQVGQGAEAFF	TGCGCCAGCAGCCAAGTTGGACAGGGCGCTGAAGCTTTCTTT
-	TRBV11-3	TRBJ1-4	CASSLQDTTNEKLFF	TGTGCCAGCAGCTTACAGGACACAACTAATGAAAAACTGTTTTTT